The clone carrying this TCR beta chain was counted between two and nine times. Its antigen remains unknown. It was via CD45RO/CCR7/CD25/CD127/CD95/CD27 that CD4+ naive, central memory, regulatory and stem cell-like memory cells were sorted. The study reverse transcribed the entire isolated RNA, so it sequenced expressed TCRB transcripts. Repertoires were generated with immunoSEQ multiplex PCR, while TCRdb's copy carries only in-frame clones and drops some. The sample holds over 600,000 clones, roughly an eighth seen once. The sample comes from a study of beta chain features in type 1 diabetes. Findings and caveats of the study: Researchers report that Type 1 diabetes patients had moderately but significantly shorter TCRB CDR3s across all four CD4+ subsets.

The sequencing input was naive CD4+ T cells from blood. This TCR was sampled from a man aged 25-45 years with type 1 diabetes.

Here the CDR3 reads CAISARDRWNTGELFF. CDR3 nucleotides: TGTGCCATCAGTGCTAGGGACAGGTGGAACACCGGGGAGCTGTTTTTT. The V gene is TRBV10-3, the J gene TRBJ2-2; 8 bases are shared with TRBD1. From germline, CDR1 is ENHRY and CDR2 SYGVKD. V lost 4 bases, J lost 1 base, and 5 bases stayed unmatched. CDR3 length: 16 amino acids.